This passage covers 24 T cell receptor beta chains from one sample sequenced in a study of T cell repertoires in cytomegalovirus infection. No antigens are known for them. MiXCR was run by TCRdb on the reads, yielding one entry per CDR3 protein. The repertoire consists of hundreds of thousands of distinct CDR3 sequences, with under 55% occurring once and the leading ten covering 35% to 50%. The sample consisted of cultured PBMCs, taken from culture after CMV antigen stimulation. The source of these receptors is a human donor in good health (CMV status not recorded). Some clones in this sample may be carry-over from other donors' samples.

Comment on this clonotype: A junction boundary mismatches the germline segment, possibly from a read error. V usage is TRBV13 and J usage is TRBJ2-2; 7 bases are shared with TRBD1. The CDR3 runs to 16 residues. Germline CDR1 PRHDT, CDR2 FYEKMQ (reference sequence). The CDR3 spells CASSLRGTENTGELFF. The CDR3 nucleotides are TGCGCCAGCAGCCTGAGAGGGACAGAAAACACCGGGGAGCTGTTTTTT.

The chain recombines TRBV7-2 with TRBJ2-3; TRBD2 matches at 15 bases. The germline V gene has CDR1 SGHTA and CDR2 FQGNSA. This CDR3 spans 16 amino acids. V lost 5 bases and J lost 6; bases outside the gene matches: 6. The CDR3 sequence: CASSPRTSGGVDTQYF. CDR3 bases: TGTGCCAGCAGCCCACGGACTAGCGGGGGGGTGGATACGCAGTATTTT.

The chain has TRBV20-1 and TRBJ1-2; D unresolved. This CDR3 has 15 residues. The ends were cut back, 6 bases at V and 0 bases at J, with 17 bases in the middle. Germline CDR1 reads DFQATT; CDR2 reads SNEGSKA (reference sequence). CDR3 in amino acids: CSAPINGATNYGYTF. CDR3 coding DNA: TGCAGTGCCCCGATTAATGGTGCAACTAACTATGGCTACACCTTC.

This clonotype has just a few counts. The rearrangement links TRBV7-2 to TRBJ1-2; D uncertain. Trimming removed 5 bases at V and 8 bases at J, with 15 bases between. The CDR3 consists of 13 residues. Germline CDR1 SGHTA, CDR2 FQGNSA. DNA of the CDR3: TGTGCCAGCAGCCCCCGGCTGGTGGGGGGCTACACCTTC. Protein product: CASSPRLVGGYTF.

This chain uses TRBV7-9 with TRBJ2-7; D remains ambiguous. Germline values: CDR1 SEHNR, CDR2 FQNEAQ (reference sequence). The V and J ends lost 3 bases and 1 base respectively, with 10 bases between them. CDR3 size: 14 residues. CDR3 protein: CASSFPQVSYEQYF. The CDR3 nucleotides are TGTGCCAGCAGCTTCCCTCAGGTATCCTACGAGCAGTACTTC.

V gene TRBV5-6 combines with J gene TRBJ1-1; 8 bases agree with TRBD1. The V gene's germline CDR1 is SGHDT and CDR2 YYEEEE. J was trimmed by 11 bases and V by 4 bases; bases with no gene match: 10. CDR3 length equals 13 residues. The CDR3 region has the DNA TGTGCCAGCAGCCCAACCACAGGGGGGGAGGCTTTCTTT. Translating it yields CASSPTTGGEAFF.

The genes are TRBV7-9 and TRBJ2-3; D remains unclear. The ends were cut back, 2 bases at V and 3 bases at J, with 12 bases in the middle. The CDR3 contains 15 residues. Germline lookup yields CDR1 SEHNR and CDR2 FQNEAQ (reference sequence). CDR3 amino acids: CASSLMARETDTQYF. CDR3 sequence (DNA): TGTGCCAGCAGCTTAATGGCTAGGGAAACAGATACGCAGTATTTT.

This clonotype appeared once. In DNA, the CDR3 is TGCAGTGCTAGTACAGGGATGACCGGGGAGCTGTTTTTT. It translates to CSASTGMTGELFF. This chain links TRBV20-1 with TRBJ2-2; D possibly corresponds to TRBD1 (6 bases). Trimming left V 3 bases short and J 5 bases short, with 10 bases between. The germline V gene has CDR1 DFQATT and CDR2 SNEGSKA (reference sequence). This CDR3 is 13 amino acids long.

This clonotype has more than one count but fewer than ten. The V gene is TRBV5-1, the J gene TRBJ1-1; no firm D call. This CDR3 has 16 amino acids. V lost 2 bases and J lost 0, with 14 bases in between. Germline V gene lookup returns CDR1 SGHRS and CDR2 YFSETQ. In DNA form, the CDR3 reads TGCGCCAGCAGCTTCCATCCTGGGCAGCTGAACACTGAAGCTTTCTTT. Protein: CASSFHPGQLNTEAFF.

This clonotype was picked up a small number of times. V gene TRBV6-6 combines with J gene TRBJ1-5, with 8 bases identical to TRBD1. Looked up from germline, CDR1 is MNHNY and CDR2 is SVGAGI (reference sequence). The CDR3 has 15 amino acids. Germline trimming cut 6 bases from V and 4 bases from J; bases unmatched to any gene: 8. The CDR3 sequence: CASRPPGGRNQPQHF. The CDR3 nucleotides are TGTGCCAGCAGACCTCCAGGGGGCAGAAATCAGCCCCAGCATTTT.

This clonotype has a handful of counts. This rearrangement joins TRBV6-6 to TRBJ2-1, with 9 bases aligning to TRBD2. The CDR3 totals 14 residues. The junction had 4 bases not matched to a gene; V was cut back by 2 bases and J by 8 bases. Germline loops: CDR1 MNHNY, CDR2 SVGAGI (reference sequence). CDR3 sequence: CASSYKAGGHEQFF. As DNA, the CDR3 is TGTGCCAGCAGTTACAAAGCGGGGGGCCATGAGCAGTTCTTC.

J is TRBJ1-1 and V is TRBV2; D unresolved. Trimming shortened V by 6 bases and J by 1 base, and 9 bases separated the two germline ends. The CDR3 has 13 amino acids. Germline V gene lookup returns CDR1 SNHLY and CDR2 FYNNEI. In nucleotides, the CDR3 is TGTGCCAGCAGGCTGGAAGGGAACACTGAAGCTTTCTTT. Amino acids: CASRLEGNTEAFF.

The CDR3 loop is CSASQGAINQPQHF. DNA of the CDR3: TGCAGTGCTAGTCAGGGGGCCATCAATCAGCCCCAGCATTTT. This sequence joins TRBV20-1 and TRBJ1-5, with 8 bases aligning to TRBD1. CDR3 length: 14 amino acids. Germline values: CDR1 DFQATT, CDR2 SNEGSKA (reference sequence). Trimming took 3 bases from V and 3 from J; bases not matched to a gene: 4.

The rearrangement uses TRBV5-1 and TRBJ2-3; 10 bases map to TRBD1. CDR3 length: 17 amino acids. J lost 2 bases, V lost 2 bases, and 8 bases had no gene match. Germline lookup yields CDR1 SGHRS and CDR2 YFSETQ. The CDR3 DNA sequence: TGCGCCAGCAGCTTCGCTGGGGACAGGGGTCCCACAGATACGCAGTATTTT. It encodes CASSFAGDRGPTDTQYF.

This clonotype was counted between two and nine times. The CDR3 DNA sequence: TGTGCCAGCAGGTGGCGAGGGGGCACAGATACGCAGTATTTT. It yields the protein CASRWRGGTDTQYF. The chain joins TRBV5-4 to TRBJ2-3; the D call may be TRBD1 or TRBD2 (5 bases each). V shed 5 bases and J shed 1 base, with 11 bases lying between them. The CDR3 contains 14 residues. The V gene's germline CDR1 is SGHNT and CDR2 YYREEE (reference sequence).

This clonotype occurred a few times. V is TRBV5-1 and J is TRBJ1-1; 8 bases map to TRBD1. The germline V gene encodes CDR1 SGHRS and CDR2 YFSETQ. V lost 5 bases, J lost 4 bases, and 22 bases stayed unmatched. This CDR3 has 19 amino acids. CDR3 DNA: TGCGCCAGCAGTCTTACCCCCCGTGCAGGGGGCAATTGGGGCACTGAAGCTTTCTTT. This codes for CASSLTPRAGGNWGTEAFF.

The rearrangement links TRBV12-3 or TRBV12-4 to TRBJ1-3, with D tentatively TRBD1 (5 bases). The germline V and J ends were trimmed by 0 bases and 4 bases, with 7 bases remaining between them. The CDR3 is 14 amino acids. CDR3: CASSLAGAGNTIYF. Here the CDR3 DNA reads TGTGCCAGCAGTTTAGCAGGGGCCGGAAACACCATATATTTT.

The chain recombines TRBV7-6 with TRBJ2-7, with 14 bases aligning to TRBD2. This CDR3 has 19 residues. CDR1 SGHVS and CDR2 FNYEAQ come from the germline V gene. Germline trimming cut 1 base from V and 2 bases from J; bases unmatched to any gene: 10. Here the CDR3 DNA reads TGTGCCAGCAGCTTAGGGCCCCGGACTAGCGGGAGGACGCCCTACGAGCAGTACTTC. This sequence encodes CASSLGPRTSGRTPYEQYF.

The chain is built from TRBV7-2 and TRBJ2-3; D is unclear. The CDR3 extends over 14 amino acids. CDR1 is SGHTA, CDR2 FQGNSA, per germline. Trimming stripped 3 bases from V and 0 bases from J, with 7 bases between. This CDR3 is CASSFVPSTDTQYF. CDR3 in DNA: TGTGCCAGCAGCTTCGTCCCTAGCACAGATACGCAGTATTTT.

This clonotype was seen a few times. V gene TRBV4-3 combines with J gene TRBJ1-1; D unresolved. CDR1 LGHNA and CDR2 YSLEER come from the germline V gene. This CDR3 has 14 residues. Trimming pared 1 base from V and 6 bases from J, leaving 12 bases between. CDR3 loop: CASSQGESRAEAFF. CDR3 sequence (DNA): TGCGCCAGCAGCCAAGGGGAGAGTAGGGCTGAAGCTTTCTTT.

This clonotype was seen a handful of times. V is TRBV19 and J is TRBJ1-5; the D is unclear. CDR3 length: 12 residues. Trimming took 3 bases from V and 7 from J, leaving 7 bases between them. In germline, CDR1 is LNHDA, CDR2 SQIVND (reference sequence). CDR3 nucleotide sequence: TGTGCCAGTAGTATCGGTGGGCAGCCCCAGCATTTT. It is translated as CASSIGGQPQHF.

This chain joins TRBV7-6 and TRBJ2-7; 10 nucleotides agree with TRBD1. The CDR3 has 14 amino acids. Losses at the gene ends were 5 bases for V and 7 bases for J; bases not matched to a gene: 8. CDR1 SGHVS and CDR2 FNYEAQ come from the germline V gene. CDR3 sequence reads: CASSPGTGAREQYF. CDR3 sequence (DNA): TGTGCCAGCAGCCCCGGGACAGGGGCCAGAGAGCAGTACTTC.

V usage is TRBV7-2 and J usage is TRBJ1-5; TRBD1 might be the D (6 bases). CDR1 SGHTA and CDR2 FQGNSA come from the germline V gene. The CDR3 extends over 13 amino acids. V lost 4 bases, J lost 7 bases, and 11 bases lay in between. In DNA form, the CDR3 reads TGTGCCAGCAGCTCAGGGGAGGGACAGCCCCAGCATTTT. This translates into CASSSGEGQPQHF.

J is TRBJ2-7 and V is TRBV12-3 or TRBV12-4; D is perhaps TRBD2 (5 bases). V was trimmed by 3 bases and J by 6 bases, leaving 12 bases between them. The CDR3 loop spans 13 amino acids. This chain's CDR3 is CASSFVSGSEQYF. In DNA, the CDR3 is TGTGCCAGCAGTTTCGTTTCGGGATCCGAGCAGTACTTC.